The table lists the clone carrying this T cell receptor (beta chain) with many counts. The antigen is not known. Other autoimmune diseases, uncontrolled infections, pregnancy and lactation each led to patient exclusion. Clinical symptoms, serum thyroxine, TRAb, thyroid ultrasound and orbital computed tomography formed the basis of diagnosis. This record comes from a study of Graves' ophthalmopathy and Graves' hyperthyroidism. Overall study results and limits: Blood also contained most of the expanded thyroid clonotypes above 0.001 frequency.

The TCR beta CDR3 regions underwent amplification from RNA transcripts. HTBI primers were used in a first-round RT-PCR, which preceded a second-round multiplex PCR. TCRdb independently ran MiXCR on the multiplex PCR reads; one entry per CDR3 protein. The profile covers almost 400,000 distinct CDR3 sequences, with around 20% appearing a single time and around 1.4% taken by the ten largest. The TCR originated in a woman between 18 and 29 years old with Graves' ophthalmopathy. The specimen sequenced was peripheral blood.

In nucleotides, the CDR3 is TGTGCCAGCAGTCCCCCCAGCTCTGGGGCCAACGTCCTGACTTTC. As protein: CASSPPSSGANVLTF. The genes are TRBV28 and TRBJ2-6; D call uncertain. V lost 5 bases to trimming and J lost 0 bases, with 8 bases between them. Germline CDR1 MDHEN, CDR2 SYDVKM. CDR3 length equals 15 residues.